This TCR beta chain was recovered during a study of control samples from healthy donors and cancer patients. This CDR3 region has 14 residues. Looked up from germline, CDR1 is GTSNPN and CDR2 is SVGIG (reference sequence). V was clipped by 2 bases and J by 4 bases; unmatched bases: 6. Method: immunoSEQ multiplex PCR; TCRdb's copy keeps in-frame clones and lacks some. The repertoire consists of about 160,000 clones, with roughly 90% occurring once and the leading ten covering around 11%. Sequences were obtained from blood. The chain couples TRBV30 to TRBJ1-1, with 8 bases aligning to TRBD1. The sequence was obtained from a man aged 30-40 years in good health. CDR3 protein: CAWSHPDRATEAFF. CDR3 coding DNA: TGTGCCTGGAGTCATCCGGACAGGGCCACTGAAGCTTTCTTT.